The entry below describes one T cell receptor beta chain. The antigen is undetermined. These data originate in a study of T cell responses to AZD1222 COVID-19 vaccine. Study-wide results and limits: Repertoires were obtained solely post-peak T cell response. Females outnumbered males among donors, who were mostly white British; clonal diversity was possibly underestimated.

Trimming cost V 7 bases and J 4 bases, with 13 bases left between them. The germline gives CDR1 MDHEN, CDR2 SYDVKM. CDR3 length: 13 residues. Sequencing used immunoSEQ multiplex PCR; TCRdb keeps in-frame clones, though not all of them. The sample contains about 120,000 clones, 70% to 90% of which appear only once. The TCR was taken from an adult in good health. The chain joins TRBV28 to TRBJ1-2, with a weak D call TRBD1 (6 bases). The input for sequencing was peripheral blood, taken on day 0 of AZD1222 vaccination. CDR3 DNA: TGTGCCAGCAAATCCGGACAGATCTATGGCTACACCTTC. Its translation: CASKSGQIYGYTF.